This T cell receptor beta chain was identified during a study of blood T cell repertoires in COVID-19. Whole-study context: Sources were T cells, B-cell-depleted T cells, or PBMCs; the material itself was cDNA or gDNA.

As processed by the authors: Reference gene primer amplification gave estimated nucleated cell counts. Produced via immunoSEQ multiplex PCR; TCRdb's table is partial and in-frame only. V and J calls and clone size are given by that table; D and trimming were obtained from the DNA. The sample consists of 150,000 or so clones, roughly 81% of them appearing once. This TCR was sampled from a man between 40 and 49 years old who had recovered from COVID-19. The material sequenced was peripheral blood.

CDR3 in DNA: TGTGCCAGCAGGGCACAGGGCCCCTTCGAGCAGTACTTC. Translating it yields CASRAQGPFEQYF. The V and J genes are TRBV6-5 and TRBJ2-7; TRBD1 is a possible D gene (6 bases). The V end was cut by 6 bases, the J end by 6 bases, with 15 bases between. Germline assignment: CDR1 MNHEY and CDR2 SVGAGI. This CDR3 region has 13 residues.